Listed here is a single T cell receptor beta chain. The sample belongs to a study of blood T cell repertoires in COVID-19. There are 11 residues in the CDR3. The V gene lost 6 bases and the J gene lost 10 bases, with 15 bases spanning the gap. Germline-derived CDR1 and CDR2 are SQVTM and ANQGSEA. As processed by the authors: Reference gene primer amplification yielded estimated nucleated cell counts. Using immunoSEQ multiplex PCR, the repertoire was profiled, and TCRdb retains in-frame clones only, with some absent. The DNA gave D and trimming, while V, J and clone size come from that table. The sample carries approximately 400,000 clones, 88% recorded once. Participants, roughly 18 to 89 years old, spanned some 23 US areas. Cohort placement rested on clinical history that participants reported themselves. All recovered Cohort 3 donors got two negative PCRs, got clearance, or saw symptom resolution.

Material for sequencing was PBMCs or T cells enriched from blood (not recorded which). This rearrangement joins TRBV29-1 to TRBJ2-5, with a possible D match to TRBD2 (5 bases). This TCR came from a woman between 18 and 30 years old who had recovered from COVID-19. The CDR3 sequence is CSVAGLSGQYF. CDR3 DNA sequence: TGCAGCGTCGCCGGACTTTCCGGCCAGTACTTC.